The 26 T cell receptor beta chains below were found in one sample sequenced in a study of T cells in Graves' hyperthyroidism and ophthalmopathy. Amplified regions were TCR beta CDR3 sequences from RNA transcripts. Primed by the HTBI set, a first-round RT-PCR was run on the TCR CDR3. Each CDR3 protein gets one entry after TCRdb re-called the multiplex PCR reads with MiXCR. The sample holds hundreds of thousands of distinct CDR3 sequences; under 45% are singletons and the top ten take approximately 31%. What was sequenced was blood. The receptors shown here come from a middle-aged woman with Graves' hyperthyroidism.

The table lists this clonotype with many counts. The V gene is TRBV12-3 or TRBV12-4, the J gene TRBJ1-2; D is ambiguous. The CDR3 consists of 13 residues. The V gene lost 5 bases and the J gene lost 0 bases, with 7 bases spanning the gap. The CDR3 bases are TGTGCCAGCAGTGTCCTAGCTAACTATGGCTACACCTTC. It translates to CASSVLANYGYTF.

There are many counts of this clonotype. The CDR3 sequence: CASSGTGLTTQHF. The DNA of the CDR3 is TGTGCCAGCAGCGGGACAGGCCTGACGACCCAGCATTTT. The genes are TRBV6-5 and TRBJ1-5; 8 bases are shared with TRBD1. This CDR3 spans 13 amino acids. Germline V CDR1 and CDR2: MNHEY, SVGAGI. V shed 6 bases, J shed 11 bases, and the junction held 9 bases outside the gene matches.

This clonotype was recorded many times. This rearrangement joins TRBV5-4 to TRBJ1-2; D unresolved. Looked up from germline, CDR1 is SGHNT and CDR2 is YYREEE (reference sequence). V dropped 7 bases and J dropped 1 base, with 20 bases sitting between them. This CDR3 contains 16 residues. CDR3 DNA sequence: TGTGCCAGCTCTGAAGGACCGCGTACCCTTAACTATGGCTACACCTTC. Protein sequence: CASSEGPRTLNYGYTF.

This chain links TRBV29-1 with TRBJ2-7, with 7 positions matching TRBD2. Per the germline V gene, CDR1 is SQVTM and CDR2 is ANQGSEA. J was trimmed by 1 base and V by 7 bases; bases with no gene match: 10. This CDR3 has 14 amino acids. The CDR3 DNA is TGCAGCGCTAAGCTAGCGGTTTCGTCCTACGAGCAGTACTTC. It specifies CSAKLAVSSYEQYF.

This clonotype appeared many times. The chain couples TRBV20-1 to TRBJ1-2; 7 nucleotides align to TRBD1. The CDR3 loop spans 12 amino acids. CDR1 and CDR2 (germline): DFQATT, SNEGSKA (reference sequence). V gave up 6 bases and J gave up 8 bases; unmatched junction bases: 9. The CDR3 DNA reads as TGCAGTGCCGAAAACAGGGGTCGGGGCTACACCTTC. Amino acids: CSAENRGRGYTF.

V usage is TRBV11-2 and J usage is TRBJ1-5; D is ambiguous. The CDR3 has 15 amino acids. Germline V gene data show CDR1 as SGHAT and CDR2 as FQNNGV. With 3 bases removed from V and 7 bases from J, the gap between germline ends came to 16 bases. CDR3 loop: CASSFGPDKKQPQHF. In DNA form, the CDR3 reads TGTGCCAGCAGCTTTGGCCCCGACAAAAAACAGCCCCAGCATTTT. Filled out from reference TRBV11-2 and TRBJ1-5, the complete variable domain reads EAGVAQSPRYKIIEKRQSVAFWCNPISGHATLYWYQQILGQGPKLLIQFQNNGVVDDSQLPKDRFSAERLKGVDSTLKIQPAKLEDSAVYLCASSFGPDKKQPQHFGDGTRLSIL.

V and J are TRBV7-2 and TRBJ2-3, with D uncertain. Trimming left V 4 bases short and J 6 bases short, with 5 bases between. This CDR3 has 11 residues. Germline assignment: CDR1 SGHTA and CDR2 FQGNSA. CDR3 amino acids: CASSSYDTQYF. The CDR3 DNA is TGTGCCAGCAGCTCCTACGATACGCAGTATTTT. The full variable domain, completed using reference TRBV7-2 and TRBJ2-3, is GAGVSQSPSNKVTEKGKDVELRCDPISGHTALYWYRQSLGQGLEFLIYFQGNSAPDKSGLPSDRFSAERTGGSVSTLTIQRTQQEDSAVYLCASSSYDTQYFGPGTRLTVL.

J is TRBJ2-2 and V is TRBV4-3, with D possibly TRBD1 on 5 matching bases. The ends were cut back, 1 base at V and 7 bases at J, with 13 bases in the middle. In germline, CDR1 is LGHNA, CDR2 YSLEER. The CDR3 contains 15 residues. The CDR3 region is CASSQGLGRGGELFF. CDR3 bases: TGCGCCAGCAGCCAAGGGTTGGGAAGGGGCGGGGAGCTGTTTTTT.

The table lists this clonotype with many counts. The genes are TRBV6-5 and TRBJ2-5, with D tentatively TRBD1 or TRBD2 (5 bases each). This CDR3 spans 12 amino acids. Germline V gives CDR1 MNHEY, CDR2 SVGAGI. Trimming cost V 6 bases and J 7 bases, with 12 bases left between them. CDR3 DNA sequence: TGTGCCAGCAGCCGACCTGGGGGGACCCAGTACTTC. This gives the protein CASSRPGGTQYF.

V usage is TRBV19 and J usage is TRBJ2-7; D is possibly TRBD1 (5 bases). The germline V gene has CDR1 LNHDA and CDR2 SQIVND (reference sequence). Trimming removed 11 bases at V and 2 bases at J, with 34 bases between. CDR3 length: 19 residues. The CDR3, as DNA: TGTGCCTCATATGGACCCCGGAAAAAGGGGAATTCAGAACCCTACGAGCAGTACTTC. This encodes CASYGPRKKGNSEPYEQYF.

The V call is TRBV12-3 or TRBV12-4, the J call TRBJ2-4; TRBD2 might be the D (6 bases). The length of the CDR3 is 14 residues. V was clipped by 6 bases and J by 5 bases, with 14 bases between them. CDR3 loop: CASRSARRENIQYF. The DNA for the CDR3 is TGTGCCAGCAGGTCGGCCCGGAGGGAAAACATTCAGTACTTC.

This clonotype occurred many times. The chain joins TRBV20-1 to TRBJ2-5; 11 bases are a match to TRBD2. Trimming cost V 5 bases and J 9 bases; bases outside gene matches: 14. The CDR3 has 15 amino acids. Germline lookup yields CDR1 DFQATT and CDR2 SNEGSKA (reference sequence). CDR3 in DNA: TGCAGTGCTTCCAGGACTAGCGGGCGGTTTGCGGCCCAGTACTTC. This gives the protein CSASRTSGRFAAQYF.

This clonotype was seen a handful of times. V gene TRBV7-3 combines with J gene TRBJ1-1; maybe TRBD1 (5 bases). The CDR3 extends over 17 amino acids. V lost 5 bases and J 1 base, leaving 20 bases between the germline ends. CDR1 and CDR2 (germline): SGHTA, FQGTGA. This CDR3 reads CASSQASVGRENTEAFF. The CDR3 DNA reads TGTGCCAGCAGCCAGGCCTCGGTGGGACGGGAGAACACTGAAGCTTTCTTT.

The rearrangement links TRBV9 to TRBJ1-4; D is undetermined. Trimming pared 4 bases from V and 0 bases from J, leaving 10 bases between. The germline V gene has CDR1 SGDLS and CDR2 YYNGEE. CDR3 size: 15 residues. The CDR3 loop is CASSTYDSTNEKLFF. The CDR3 nucleotides are TGTGCCAGCAGCACCTACGACTCAACTAATGAAAAACTGTTTTTT.

This clonotype was picked up many times. The genes are TRBV14 and TRBJ1-6, with a possible D match to TRBD1 (6 bases). V lost 4 bases to trimming and J lost 10 bases, with 14 bases between them. Germline CDR1 SGHDN, CDR2 FVKESK. There are 14 residues in the CDR3. CDR3 protein: CASSPTGPGSPLHF. CDR3 nucleotide sequence: TGTGCCAGCAGCCCAACAGGGCCGGGATCACCCCTCCACTTT.

This clonotype appeared many times. CDR3: CAISDPVRAPGYTF. The DNA for the CDR3 is TGTGCCATCAGCGACCCGGTCAGGGCCCCTGGCTACACCTTC. This chain joins TRBV10-3 and TRBJ1-2; maybe TRBD1 (5 bases). The CDR3 spans 14 residues. CDR1 is ENHRY, CDR2 SYGVKD, per germline. V lost 6 bases, J lost 7 bases, and 18 bases lay in between.

A note on this clonotype: A much larger clone lies a single base off, so this may be a read error. This chain joins TRBV7-2 and TRBJ2-7; D remains ambiguous. V was shortened by 8 bases and J by 7 bases, with 15 bases between the two germline ends. The CDR3 runs 12 residues. Germline CDR1 is SGHTA and CDR2 is FQGNSA. The CDR3 region is CASGPYIGEQYF. CDR3 in DNA: TGTGCCAGCGGCCCCTATATTGGAGAGCAGTACTTC.

This clonotype appeared a few times. The chain has TRBV10-1 and TRBJ2-7; a weak D match, TRBD1 (5 bases). Trimming pared 5 bases from V and 3 bases from J, leaving 11 bases between. CDR1 and CDR2 (germline): WNHNN, SYGVQD (reference sequence). The CDR3 sequence is 13 residues long. CDR3 protein: CASSRGNNYEQYF. The CDR3 region has the DNA TGCGCCAGCAGTAGGGGTAACAACTACGAGCAGTACTTC.

J is TRBJ2-7 and V is TRBV7-9, with 8 bases lining up with TRBD1. Germline V gene lookup returns CDR1 SEHNR and CDR2 FQNEAQ (reference sequence). CDR3 length: 16 residues. The ends lost 6 bases at V and 3 bases at J; junction bases unmatched: 13. The DNA of the CDR3 is TGTGCCAGCAGTCCCAAAGACCGGGACAGGTTCTACGAGCAGTACTTC. Encoded protein: CASSPKDRDRFYEQYF.

This clonotype showed up many times. V usage is TRBV5-5 and J usage is TRBJ1-2; D call uncertain. CDR3 length equals 14 residues. V lost 5 bases and J lost 0, with 11 bases in between. Looked up from germline, CDR1 is SGHKS and CDR2 is YYEKEE (reference sequence). CDR3 amino acids: CASSPQVSNYGYTF. In DNA form, the CDR3 reads TGTGCCAGCAGTCCGCAGGTATCTAACTATGGCTACACCTTC.

J is TRBJ1-3 and V is TRBV7-8, with D unresolved. From germline, CDR1 is SGHVS and CDR2 FQNEAQ. The V end was cut by 3 bases, the J end by 7 bases, with 4 bases between. The CDR3 spans 11 residues. DNA of the CDR3: TGTGCCAGCAGCTTCCAGAACACCATATATTTT. Translation: CASSFQNTIYF.

The V and J genes are TRBV10-3 and TRBJ2-3, with 7 bases that match TRBD1. After removal of 6 bases from V and 2 bases from J, the junction contained 5 bases not matched to a gene. Per germline, CDR1 ENHRY and CDR2 SYGVKD. This CDR3 is built from 14 residues. CDR3 DNA sequence: TGTGCCATCAGGGACACAGGGGACACAGATACGCAGTATTTT. Protein product: CAIRDTGDTDTQYF.

At least ten counts were recorded for this clonotype. This sequence joins TRBV5-1 and TRBJ1-2, with D unresolved. Trimming removed 0 bases from V and 8 bases from J, with 11 bases in between. Germline-derived CDR1 and CDR2 are SGHRS and YFSETQ. The CDR3 has 13 residues. The DNA of the CDR3 is TGCGCCAGCAGCTTGGTACCTGGTCAAGGCTACACCTTC. Residues: CASSLVPGQGYTF. The whole variable domain, filled in from reference TRBV5-1 and TRBJ1-2, reads KAGVTQTPRYLIKTRGQQVTLSCSPISGHRSVSWYQQTPGQGLQFLFEYFSETQRNKGNFPGRFSGRQFSNSRSEMNVSTLELGDSALYLCASSLVPGQGYTFGSGTRLTVV.

This clonotype showed up just once. The V gene is TRBV7-2, the J gene TRBJ2-7, with D perhaps assigned TRBD1 or TRBD2 (5 bases each). The J call may be faulty, since TRBJ2-5 better matches the DNA end. The CDR3 loop spans 15 amino acids. Germline V gene lookup returns CDR1 SGHTA and CDR2 FQGNSA. CDR3 sequence: CASSFTGRRQETQYF. CDR3 sequence (DNA): TGTGCCAGCAGCTTCACGGGACGGAGACAAGAGACCCAGTACTTC.

The V call is TRBV29-1, the J call TRBJ2-7; D tentatively reads TRBD1 or TRBD2 (5 bases each). The CDR3 is 13 amino acids. The V gene lost 8 bases and the J gene lost 4 bases, with 18 bases spanning the gap. Germline V gene sequence: CDR1 SQVTM, CDR2 ANQGSEA. Written as DNA, the CDR3 is TGCAGCTTTTCCGGGACGGAGAGATACGAGCAGTACTTC. Translating gives CSFSGTERYEQYF.

CDR3 sequence: CASSQTGTLGSPLHF. For the CDR3, the DNA is TGTGCCAGCAGTCAAACCGGGACCCTCGGGTCACCCCTCCACTTT. The chain is built from TRBV6-1 and TRBJ1-6; the D gene is possibly TRBD1 (5 bases). Germline lookup yields CDR1 MNHNS and CDR2 SASEGT. Trimming removed 5 bases at V and 10 bases at J, with 18 bases between. The length of the CDR3 is 15 residues.